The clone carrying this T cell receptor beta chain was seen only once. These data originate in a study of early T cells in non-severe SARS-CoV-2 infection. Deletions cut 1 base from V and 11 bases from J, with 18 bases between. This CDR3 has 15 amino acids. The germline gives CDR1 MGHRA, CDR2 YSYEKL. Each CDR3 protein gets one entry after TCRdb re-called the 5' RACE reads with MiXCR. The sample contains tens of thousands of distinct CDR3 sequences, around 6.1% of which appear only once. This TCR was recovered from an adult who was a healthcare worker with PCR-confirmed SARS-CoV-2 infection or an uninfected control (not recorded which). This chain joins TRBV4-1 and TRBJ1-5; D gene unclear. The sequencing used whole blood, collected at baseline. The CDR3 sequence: CASSQGGKAGQSQHF. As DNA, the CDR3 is TGCGCCAGCAGCCAAGGAGGAAAGGCCGGGCAGTCCCAGCATTTT.